This TCR beta chain was retrieved from a study of response to subunit inactivated influenza vaccine. Overall study findings and caveats: A suggestion made by the authors is that each seasonal influenza vaccination recruits few new T cells.

This clonotype turned up a few times. Its antigen is currently unknown. TCRdb processed the RT-PCR reads anew with MiXCR; each CDR3 protein has one entry. The sample carries about 520,000 distinct CDR3 sequences, approximately 24% recorded once. The CDR3 is made up of 12 amino acids. Germline CDR1 is SGHTA and CDR2 is FQGNSA. Between the trimmed V and J ends, which lost 3 bases and 5 bases, there was a span of 5 bases. The source is a man aged 45-60 years who received an inactivated influenza vaccine. The sequencing used CD4+ T cells sorted from PBMCs, collected 4 to 6 days after vaccination. The chain is built from TRBV7-2 and TRBJ1-5; D gene uncertain. The CDR3 sequence: CASSFRDQPQHF. CDR3 DNA sequence: TGTGCCAGCAGCTTCCGGGATCAGCCCCAGCATTTT.